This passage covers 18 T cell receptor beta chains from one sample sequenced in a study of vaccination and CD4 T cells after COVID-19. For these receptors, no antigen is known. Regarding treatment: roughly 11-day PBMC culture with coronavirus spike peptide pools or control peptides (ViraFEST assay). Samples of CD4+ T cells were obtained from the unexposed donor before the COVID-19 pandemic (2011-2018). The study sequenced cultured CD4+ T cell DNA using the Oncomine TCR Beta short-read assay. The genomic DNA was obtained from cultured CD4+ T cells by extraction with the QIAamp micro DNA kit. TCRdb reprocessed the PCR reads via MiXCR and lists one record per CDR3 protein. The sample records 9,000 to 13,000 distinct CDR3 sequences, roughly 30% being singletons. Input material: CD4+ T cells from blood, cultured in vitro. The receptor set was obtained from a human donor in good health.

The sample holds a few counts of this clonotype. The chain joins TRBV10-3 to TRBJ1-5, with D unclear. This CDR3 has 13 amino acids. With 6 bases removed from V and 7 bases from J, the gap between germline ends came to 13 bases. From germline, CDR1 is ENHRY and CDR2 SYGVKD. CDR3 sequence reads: CAISLGVGQPQHF. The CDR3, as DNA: TGTGCCATCAGCCTCGGGGTTGGGCAGCCCCAGCATTTT.

Here the CDR3 DNA reads TGTGCCAGTAGTATACGGGGCGGGGGCGGGTACAATGAGCAGTTCTTC. It specifies CASSIRGGGGYNEQFF. The rearrangement uses TRBV19 and TRBJ2-1; D is possibly TRBD2 (7 bases). The CDR3 is 16 residues long. V shed 2 bases and J shed 4 bases, with 15 bases lying between them. Per germline, CDR1 LNHDA and CDR2 SQIVND (reference sequence).

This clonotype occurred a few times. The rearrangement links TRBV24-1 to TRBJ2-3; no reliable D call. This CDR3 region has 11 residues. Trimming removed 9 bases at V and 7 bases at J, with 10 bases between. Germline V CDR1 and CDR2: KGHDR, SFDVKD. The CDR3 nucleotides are TGTGCCACCGGCCCTGCCCATACGCAGTATTTT. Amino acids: CATGPAHTQYF.

CDR3 sequence (DNA): TGTGCCAGAAGCATTATGGCCGGGACCTCCCGGAGCGAGCAGTACTTC. It specifies CARSIMAGTSRSEQYF. This chain joins TRBV5-3 and TRBJ2-7; the D gene could be TRBD1 or TRBD2 (5 bases each). TRBV5-3 is placed among ORFs of uncertain function. The V and J ends lost 4 bases and 6 bases respectively, with 23 bases between them. The CDR3 is made up of 16 amino acids.

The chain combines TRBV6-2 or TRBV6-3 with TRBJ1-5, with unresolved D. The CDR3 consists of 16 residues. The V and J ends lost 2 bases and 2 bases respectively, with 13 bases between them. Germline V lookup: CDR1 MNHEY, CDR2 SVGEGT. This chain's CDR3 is CASSYVVGSGNQPQHF. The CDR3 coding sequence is TGTGCCAGCAGTTACGTCGTCGGGAGCGGCAATCAGCCCCAGCATTTT.

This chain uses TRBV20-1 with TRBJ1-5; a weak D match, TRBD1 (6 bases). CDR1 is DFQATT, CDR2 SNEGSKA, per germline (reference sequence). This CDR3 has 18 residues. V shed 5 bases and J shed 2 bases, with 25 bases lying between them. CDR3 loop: CSAPSGGGGWDGNQPQHF. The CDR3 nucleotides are TGCAGTGCTCCTTCGGGGGGCGGGGGATGGGACGGCAATCAGCCCCAGCATTTT.

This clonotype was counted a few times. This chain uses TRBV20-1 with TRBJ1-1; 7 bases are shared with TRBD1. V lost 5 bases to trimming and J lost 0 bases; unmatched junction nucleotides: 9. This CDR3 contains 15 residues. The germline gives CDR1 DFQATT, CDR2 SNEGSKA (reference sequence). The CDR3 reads CSAPRDRSMNTEAFF. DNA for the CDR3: TGCAGTGCTCCCCGGGACAGAAGCATGAACACTGAAGCTTTCTTT.

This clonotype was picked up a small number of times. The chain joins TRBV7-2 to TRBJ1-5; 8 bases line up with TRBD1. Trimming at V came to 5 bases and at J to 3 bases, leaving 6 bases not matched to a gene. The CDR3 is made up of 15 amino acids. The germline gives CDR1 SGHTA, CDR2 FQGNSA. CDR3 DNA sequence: TGTGCCAGCAGCCTGAGACAGGGGAACAATCAGCCCCAGCATTTT. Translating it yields CASSLRQGNNQPQHF.

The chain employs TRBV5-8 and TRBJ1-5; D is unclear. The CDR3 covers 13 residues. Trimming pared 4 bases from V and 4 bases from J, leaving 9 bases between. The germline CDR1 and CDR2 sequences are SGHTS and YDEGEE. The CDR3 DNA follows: TGTGCCAGCAGCCAGGCGACAAATCAGCCCCAGCATTTT. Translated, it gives CASSQATNQPQHF.

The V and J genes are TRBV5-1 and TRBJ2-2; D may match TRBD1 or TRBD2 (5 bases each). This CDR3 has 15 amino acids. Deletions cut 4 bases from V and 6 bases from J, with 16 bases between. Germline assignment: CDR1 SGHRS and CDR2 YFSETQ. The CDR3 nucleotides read TGCGCCAGCAGCCTAGCAGGGCCCCGGCCCGGGGAGCTGTTTTTT. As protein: CASSLAGPRPGELFF.

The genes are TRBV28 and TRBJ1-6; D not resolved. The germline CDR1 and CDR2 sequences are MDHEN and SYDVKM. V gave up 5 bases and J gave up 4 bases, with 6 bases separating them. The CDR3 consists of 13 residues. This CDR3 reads CASSPTYNSPLHF. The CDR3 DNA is TGTGCCAGCAGTCCGACTTATAATTCACCCCTCCACTTT. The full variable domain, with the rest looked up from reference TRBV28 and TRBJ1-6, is DVKVTQSSRYLVKRTGEKVFLECVQDMDHENMFWYRQDPGLGLRLIYFSYDVKMKEKGDIPEGYSVSREKKERFSLILESASTNQTSMYLCASSPTYNSPLHFGNGTRLTVT.

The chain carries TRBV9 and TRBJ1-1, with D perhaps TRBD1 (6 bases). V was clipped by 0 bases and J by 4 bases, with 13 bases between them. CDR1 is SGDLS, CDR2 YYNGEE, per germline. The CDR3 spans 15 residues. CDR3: CASSVEGDFGTEAFF. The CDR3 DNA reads TGTGCCAGCAGCGTAGAGGGGGATTTCGGCACTGAAGCTTTCTTT.

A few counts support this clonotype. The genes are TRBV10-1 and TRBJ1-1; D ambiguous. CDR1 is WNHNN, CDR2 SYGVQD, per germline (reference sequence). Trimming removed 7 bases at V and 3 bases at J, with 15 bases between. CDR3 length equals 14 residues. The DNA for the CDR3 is TGCGCCAGCATCGACAAGTTGACTTACACTGAAGCTTTCTTT. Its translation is CASIDKLTYTEAFF.

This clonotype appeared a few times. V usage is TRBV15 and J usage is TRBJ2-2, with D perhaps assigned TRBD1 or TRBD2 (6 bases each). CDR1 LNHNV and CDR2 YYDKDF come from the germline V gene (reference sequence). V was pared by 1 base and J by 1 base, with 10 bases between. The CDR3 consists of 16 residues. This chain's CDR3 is CATSRGGRGNTGELFF. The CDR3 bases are TGTGCCACCAGCAGAGGGGGGCGGGGGAACACCGGGGAGCTGTTTTTT.

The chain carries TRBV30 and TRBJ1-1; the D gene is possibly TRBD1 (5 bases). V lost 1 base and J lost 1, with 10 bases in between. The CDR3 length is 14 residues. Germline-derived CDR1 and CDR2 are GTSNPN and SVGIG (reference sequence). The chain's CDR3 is CAWSGGVGNTEAFF. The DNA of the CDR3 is TGTGCCTGGAGTGGAGGGGTCGGGAACACTGAAGCTTTCTTT.

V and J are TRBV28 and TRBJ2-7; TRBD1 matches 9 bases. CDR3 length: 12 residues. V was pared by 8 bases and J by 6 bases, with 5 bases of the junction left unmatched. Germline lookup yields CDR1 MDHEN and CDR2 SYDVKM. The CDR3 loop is CASEDRGGEQYF. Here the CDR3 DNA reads TGTGCCAGCGAGGACAGGGGTGGCGAGCAGTACTTC.

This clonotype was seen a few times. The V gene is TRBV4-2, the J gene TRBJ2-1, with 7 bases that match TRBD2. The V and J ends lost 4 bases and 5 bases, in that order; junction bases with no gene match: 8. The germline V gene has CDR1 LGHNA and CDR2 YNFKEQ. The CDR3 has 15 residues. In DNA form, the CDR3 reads TGTGCCAGCAGCCTGGGGGGAGGGACCAACAATGAGCAGTTCTTC. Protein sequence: CASSLGGGTNNEQFF.

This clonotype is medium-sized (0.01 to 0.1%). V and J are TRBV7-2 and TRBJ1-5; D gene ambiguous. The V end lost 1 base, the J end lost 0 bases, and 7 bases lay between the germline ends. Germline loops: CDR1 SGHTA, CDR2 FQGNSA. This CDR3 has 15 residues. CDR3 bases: TGTGCCAGCAGCTTAGACAGTAATAGCAATCAGCCCCAGCATTTT. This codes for CASSLDSNSNQPQHF.